This T cell receptor (beta chain) stems from a study of blood T cell repertoires in COVID-19. Study-level background: The United States, Italy and Spain provided the acute and convalescent COVID-19 samples. Nucleic acid was either cDNA or gDNA, and it came from T cells, B-cell-depleted T cells, or PBMCs.

Some clones are missing from TCRdb's copy, which holds only in-frame ones; the method was immunoSEQ multiplex PCR. The sample carries a few hundred thousand clones, approximately 87% recorded once. Germline CDR1 and CDR2: MGHRA and YSYEKL. The CDR3 loop spans 19 amino acids. V lost 1 base to trimming and J lost 8 bases; unmatched junction nucleotides: 14. V gene TRBV4-1 combines with J gene TRBJ2-2; 12 nucleotides match TRBD2. This TCR was sampled from a man in his sixties who had recovered from COVID-19. The sample consisted of peripheral blood. The CDR3 spells CASSQVTSASGRAVGELFF. As DNA, the CDR3 is TGCGCCAGCAGCCAAGTAACTTCGGCTAGCGGGAGGGCCGTGGGGGAGCTGTTTTTT.